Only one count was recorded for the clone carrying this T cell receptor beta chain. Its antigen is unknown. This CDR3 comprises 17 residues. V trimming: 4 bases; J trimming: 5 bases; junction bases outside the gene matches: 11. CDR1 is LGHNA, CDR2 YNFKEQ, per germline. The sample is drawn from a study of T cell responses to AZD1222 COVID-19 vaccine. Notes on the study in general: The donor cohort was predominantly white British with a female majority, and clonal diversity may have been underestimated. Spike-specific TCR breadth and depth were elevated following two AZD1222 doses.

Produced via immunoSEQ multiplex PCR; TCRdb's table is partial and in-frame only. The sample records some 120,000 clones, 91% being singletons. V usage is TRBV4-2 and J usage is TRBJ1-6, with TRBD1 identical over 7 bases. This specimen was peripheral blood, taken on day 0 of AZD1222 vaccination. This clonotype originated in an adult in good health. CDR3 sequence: CASSRDGTVSHNSPLHF. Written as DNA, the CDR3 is TGTGCCAGCAGCCGGGACGGGACAGTATCCCATAATTCACCCCTCCACTTT.